This T cell receptor (beta chain) was retrieved from a study of CD8+CD57+ T cells in acquired aplastic anemia. Study information: The mean DNA yield obtained from sorted CD4+ and CD8+ cells came to approximately 3.2 ug. Healthy donor CD4+ cell samples had a mean of about 10 million reads.

Genomic DNA acted as the template from which TCR beta VDJ combination and CDR3 sequence profiling were carried out. TCRdb re-derived calls from the reads in MiXCR, one entry per CDR3 protein. Of about 200,000 distinct CDR3 sequences listed, roughly 35% were seen once; the top ten hold around 1.1%. J was trimmed by 3 bases and V by 1 base; bases with no gene match: 10. Germline CDR1 is DFQATT and CDR2 is SNEGSKA (reference sequence). This CDR3 contains 16 residues. In its sample, this clonotype was seen many times. This receptor was taken from a human donor in good health, serving as a control. What was sequenced was sorted CD4+, CD8+, or CD8+CD57+ T cells (not recorded which) from PBMCs. The chain joins TRBV20-1 to TRBJ2-7, with 9 bases fitting TRBD2. In nucleotides, the CDR3 is TGCAGTGCTAGAGGGGGAACCGGGACTAGCTTCTACGAGCAGTACTTC. It yields the protein CSARGGTGTSFYEQYF.